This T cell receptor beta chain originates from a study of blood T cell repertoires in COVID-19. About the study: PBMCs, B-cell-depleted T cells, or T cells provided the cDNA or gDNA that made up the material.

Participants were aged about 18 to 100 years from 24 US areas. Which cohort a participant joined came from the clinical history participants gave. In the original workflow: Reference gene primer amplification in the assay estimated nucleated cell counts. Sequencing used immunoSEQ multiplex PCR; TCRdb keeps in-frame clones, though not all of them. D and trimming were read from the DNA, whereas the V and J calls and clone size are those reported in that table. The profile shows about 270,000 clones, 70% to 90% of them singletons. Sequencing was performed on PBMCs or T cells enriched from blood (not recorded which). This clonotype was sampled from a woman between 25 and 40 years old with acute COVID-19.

CDR3 sequence reads: CASSRSIRGESDRERDTQYF. CDR3 DNA sequence: TGTGCCAGCAGCCGCTCAATTCGGGGAGAATCGGACAGGGAAAGAGATACGCAGTATTTT. The chain uses TRBV16 and TRBJ2-3, with 8 bases aligning to TRBD1. The germline V gene encodes CDR1 KGHSY and CDR2 FQNENV. With V trimmed by 4 bases and J by 5 bases, 23 bases remained unmatched. This CDR3 spans 20 amino acids.